These 23 T cell receptor beta chains share one sample of origin, sequenced in a study of blood T cells in healthy people across ages. Next came a second PCR, run for 7 to 11 cycles, which used a sample-barcoded 5' primer along with a J-beta primer mix. A single record per CDR3 protein comes from TCRdb applying MiXCR to the 5' RACE reads. The sample lists 1,300,000 or so distinct CDR3 sequences; approximately 63% were seen once. The sample taken for sequencing was blood. These TCRs come from a man younger than 35 in good health.

This clonotype was found a few times. The V and J genes are TRBV4-1 and TRBJ2-1; 9 bases fit TRBD1. The CDR3 covers 16 residues. The V segment lost 3 bases and the J segment 7 bases; nucleotides outside the gene matches: 10. Germline V CDR1 and CDR2: MGHRA, YSYEKL. The CDR3 bases are TGCGCCAGCAGCCAGCACCGGGGACAGGGTAAGAATGAGCAGTTCTTC. This codes for CASSQHRGQGKNEQFF.

The rearrangement uses TRBV4-3 and TRBJ2-3, with D perhaps being TRBD1 or TRBD2 (5 bases each). This CDR3 is 14 amino acids long. Trimming took off 3 bases at V and 4 bases at J, with 11 bases between the two ends. Germline V gene lookup returns CDR1 LGHNA and CDR2 YSLEER. In DNA form, the CDR3 reads TGCGCCAGCAGCCACCGCATGGGGGCAGATACGCAGTATTTT. It translates to CASSHRMGADTQYF.

The chain employs TRBV27 and TRBJ2-4; 9 nucleotides line up with TRBD1. Germline values: CDR1 MNHEY, CDR2 SMNVEV (reference sequence). The CDR3 spans 13 residues. V shed 5 bases and J 13 bases; nucleotides not matched to a gene: 9. The CDR3 coding sequence is TGTGCCAGCAGTCCAGGGACAGGGACAAAGCAGTACTTC. Amino acid sequence: CASSPGTGTKQYF.

The gene calls are TRBV11-2 and TRBJ2-5, with 11 bases identical to TRBD2. Germline lookup yields CDR1 SGHAT and CDR2 FQNNGV. V shed 6 bases, J shed 0 bases, and the junction held 6 bases outside the gene matches. The CDR3 is 16 amino acids. The CDR3 DNA follows: TGTGCCAGCAGTCCGACTAGCGGGGAGGACCAAGAGACCCAGTACTTC. This encodes CASSPTSGEDQETQYF.

The chain uses TRBV4-3 and TRBJ1-6; D might be TRBD1 (5 bases). This CDR3 has 17 residues. V dropped 0 bases and J dropped 9 bases, with 18 bases sitting between them. Germline CDR1 and CDR2: LGHNA and YSLEER. In DNA form, the CDR3 reads TGCGCCAGCAGCCAAGATCTGGATTTGGGGCAATCTTCACCCCTCCACTTT. Its translation is CASSQDLDLGQSSPLHF.

This clonotype occurred a few times. V and J are TRBV29-1 and TRBJ2-5; 8 nucleotides agree with TRBD1. The closer fit of TRBJ2-7 to the DNA end suggests the J call may be wrong. Per the germline V gene, CDR1 is SQVTM and CDR2 is ANQGSEA. The CDR3 consists of 14 residues. CDR3 bases: TGCAGCGTTCGATCGACAGGGGCCCACTACGAGCAGTACTTC. This translates into CSVRSTGAHYEQYF.

This chain uses TRBV7-9 with TRBJ1-2; no firm D call. Trimming removed 1 base at V and 12 bases at J, with 18 bases between. Germline V gives CDR1 SEHNR, CDR2 FQNEAQ (reference sequence). This CDR3 spans 14 amino acids. CDR3 nucleotide sequence: TGTGCCAGCAGCTTAGTTTCTGCAGGCGGAGCGGACACCTTC. Translating gives CASSLVSAGGADTF.

The sample holds a few counts of this clonotype. The chain links TRBV6-2 or TRBV6-3 to TRBJ2-3; D not certain. The V end was cut by 4 bases, the J end by 2 bases, with 13 bases between. The CDR3 has 15 residues. In germline, CDR1 is MNHEY, CDR2 SVGEGT. The CDR3 DNA sequence: TGTGCCAGCAGTTCCCGCCCTACCCCCACAGATACGCAGTATTTT. It encodes CASSSRPTPTDTQYF.

V gene TRBV21-1 combines with J gene TRBJ2-5; the table calls TRBD2, which could not be checked here. TRBV21-1 is a documented pseudogene. The CDR3 covers 14 residues. In DNA form, the CDR3 reads TGTGCCAGCCCCCTAGCGGGAGGCCAAGAGACCCAGTACTTC. The encoded protein is CASPLAGGQETQYF.

The rearrangement joins TRBV4-1 to TRBJ1-2; 8 nucleotides agree with TRBD1. CDR3 length: 14 residues. V dropped 5 bases and J dropped 8; count of bases not matched to a gene: 10. CDR1 is MGHRA, CDR2 YSYEKL, per germline. The DNA for the CDR3 is TGCGCCAGCAGCATAAGACAGGGGTTTGACGGCTACACCTTC. Encoded protein: CASSIRQGFDGYTF.

This clonotype was seen a handful of times. V is TRBV4-1 and J is TRBJ2-1; no reliable D call. The CDR3 loop spans 18 amino acids. The V and J ends lost 4 bases and 5 bases respectively, with 24 bases between them. The germline V gene encodes CDR1 MGHRA and CDR2 YSYEKL. The CDR3 region has the DNA TGCGCCAGCAGCCCAACCTTCCTGGCTCAGGAGAAACACAATGAGCAGTTCTTC. This codes for CASSPTFLAQEKHNEQFF.

This chain connects TRBV3-1 to TRBJ2-1; no firm D call. Per germline, CDR1 LGHDT and CDR2 YNNKEL (reference sequence). Trimming cost V 2 bases and J 10 bases, with 15 bases left between them. This CDR3 spans 14 amino acids. The CDR3 sequence: CASSQIANSYEQFF. The CDR3 region has the DNA TGTGCCAGCAGCCAAATTGCTAATTCCTACGAGCAGTTCTTC.

This clonotype was seen many times. V usage is TRBV10-3 and J usage is TRBJ2-7; D is uncertain. V was shortened by 3 bases and J by 2 bases, with 8 bases between the two germline ends. Looked up from germline, CDR1 is ENHRY and CDR2 is SYGVKD. The CDR3 runs to 13 residues. The CDR3 coding sequence is TGTGCCATCAGTGAAGACACAGCCTACGAGCAGTACTTC. It specifies CAISEDTAYEQYF.

This clonotype was picked up a small number of times. V gene TRBV6-2 or TRBV6-3 combines with J gene TRBJ2-2, with D hard to call. Germline V gives CDR1 MNHEY, CDR2 SVGEGT. Trimming stripped 5 bases from V and 5 bases from J, with 6 bases between. The length of the CDR3 is 12 residues. The CDR3 sequence is CASSTRTGELFF. The DNA for the CDR3 is TGTGCCAGCAGTACCCGGACCGGGGAGCTGTTTTTT.

The rearrangement links TRBV29-1 to TRBJ1-1; D might be TRBD1 (5 bases). CDR1 is SQVTM and CDR2 is ANQGSEA in the germline V gene. V dropped 4 bases and J dropped 1 base, with 10 bases sitting between them. The CDR3 extends over 13 amino acids. Here the CDR3 reads CSVVNRQNTEAFF. The CDR3 DNA reads as TGCAGCGTTGTGAACAGGCAGAACACTGAAGCTTTCTTT.

This clonotype was seen a few times. The chain couples TRBV27 to TRBJ2-5; 12 nucleotides line up with TRBD2. Germline CDR1 MNHEY, CDR2 SMNVEV (reference sequence). This CDR3 has 18 amino acids. Trimming at V came to 6 bases and at J to 4 bases, leaving 15 bases not matched to a gene. DNA of the CDR3: TGTGCCAGCAGCCACGCCCCCATACTAGCGGGGGGTTCAGAGACCCAGTACTTC. As protein: CASSHAPILAGGSETQYF.

The chain combines TRBV5-1 with TRBJ2-4; 11 bases agree with TRBD2. Losses at the gene ends were 4 bases for V and 5 bases for J; bases not matched to a gene: 5. The CDR3 contains 15 residues. The germline V gene encodes CDR1 SGHRS and CDR2 YFSETQ. DNA of the CDR3: TGCGCCAGCAGCCGCGAGACTAGCGGGGAAAACATTCAGTACTTC. This translates into CASSRETSGENIQYF.

This clonotype was found a few times. The V and J genes are TRBV6-6 and TRBJ1-1, with a tentative D call TRBD1 (5 bases). CDR1 and CDR2 (germline): MNHNY, SVGAGI (reference sequence). Trimming cost V 7 bases and J 10 bases, with 13 bases left between them. The CDR3 runs 11 residues. The CDR3 protein is CASKDGGGAFF. CDR3 DNA: TGTGCCAGCAAGGACGGGGGGGGAGCTTTCTTT.

V is TRBV4-3 and J is TRBJ1-2; 7 bases fit TRBD1. The CDR3 runs 18 residues. CDR1 is LGHNA and CDR2 is YSLEER in the germline V gene. Losses at the gene ends were 0 bases for V and 4 bases for J; bases not matched to a gene: 14. In DNA, the CDR3 is TGCGCCAGCAGCCAAGATCTTTCAGAGAGGGGGCGGATCTATGGCTACACCTTC. This encodes CASSQDLSERGRIYGYTF.

The chain combines TRBV3-1 with TRBJ2-4, with D tentatively TRBD1 or TRBD2 (5 bases each). The last part of the DNA fits TRBJ2-7 better; the J call may be wrong. Germline V gene lookup returns CDR1 LGHDT and CDR2 YNNKEL (reference sequence). The CDR3 is 14 residues long. The CDR3 DNA reads as TGTGCCAGCAGCGGTCCGGGACCGTATTACGAGCAGTACTTC. This encodes CASSGPGPYYEQYF.

The rearrangement links TRBV7-9 to TRBJ1-6; D is unclear. The V gene lost 7 bases and the J gene lost 6 bases, with 13 bases spanning the gap. The CDR3 sequence is 14 residues long. Germline V gene sequence: CDR1 SEHNR, CDR2 FQNEAQ (reference sequence). CDR3 sequence reads: CASNPARVNSPLHF. CDR3 in DNA: TGTGCCAGCAACCCAGCCAGAGTTAATTCACCCCTCCACTTT. Filled out from reference TRBV7-9 and TRBJ1-6, the complete variable domain reads DTGVSQNPRHKITKRGQNVTFRCDPISEHNRLYWYRQTLGQGPEFLTYFQNEAQLEKSRLLSDRFSAERPKGSFSTLEIQRTEQGDSAMYLCASNPARVNSPLHFGNGTRLTVT.

This rearrangement joins TRBV20-1 to TRBJ2-1; D gene unclear. The V gene lost 3 bases and the J gene lost 3 bases, with 9 bases spanning the gap. This CDR3 is built from 13 residues. Germline V gene data show CDR1 as DFQATT and CDR2 as SNEGSKA (reference sequence). CDR3 DNA: TGCAGTGCTAGTGGCGGCGGCTACAATGAGCAGTTCTTC. Translation gives CSASGGGYNEQFF.

The chain couples TRBV7-9 to TRBJ2-1; TRBD2 matches 10 bases. The length of the CDR3 is 14 residues. J was trimmed by 9 bases and V by 6 bases; bases with no gene match: 8. Germline-derived CDR1 and CDR2 are SEHNR and FQNEAQ (reference sequence). The CDR3 region is CASSFTSGIGEQFF. In DNA, the CDR3 is TGTGCCAGCAGTTTTACTAGCGGGATTGGTGAGCAGTTCTTC.